These 27 T cell receptor beta chains originate from one sample sequenced in a study of blood T cell repertoires in COVID-19. Profiling relied on immunoSEQ multiplex PCR, and the TCRdb table lists in-frame clones only, not all of them. The sample contains 100,000 to 150,000 clones, approximately 89% of which appear only once. Sequencing input: peripheral blood. These receptors were taken from a man between 45 and 60 years old with acute or convalescent COVID-19.

The gene calls are TRBV2 and TRBJ2-3; TRBD2 aligns across 9 bases. The CDR3 runs to 15 residues. The germline V gene has CDR1 SNHLY and CDR2 FYNNEI. The V and J ends lost 4 bases and 0 bases, in that order; junction bases with no gene match: 2. DNA of the CDR3: TGTGCCAGCAGTGGGCTAGCGGGGAGCACAGATACGCAGTATTTT. Its translation: CASSGLAGSTDTQYF.

The chain links TRBV2 to TRBJ1-1, with D perhaps matching TRBD1 (5 bases). The germline CDR1 and CDR2 sequences are SNHLY and FYNNEI. The V end was cut by 6 bases, the J end by 4 bases, with 18 bases between. The CDR3 extends over 15 amino acids. CDR3 region: CASRRGRLRGTEAFF. The CDR3, as DNA: TGTGCCAGCAGGCGGGGGAGGCTTCGGGGCACTGAAGCTTTCTTT. The full variable domain, its missing parts supplied by reference TRBV2 and TRBJ1-1, is EPEVTQTPSHQVTQMGQEVILRCVPISNHLYFYWYRQILGQKVEFLVSFYNNEISEKSEIFDDQFSVERPDGSNFTLKIRSTKLEDSAMYFCASRRGRLRGTEAFFGQGTRLTVV.

V is TRBV4-1 and J is TRBJ1-4; D remains unclear. The CDR3 is made up of 16 amino acids. V lost 8 bases and J lost 0, with 16 bases in between. From germline, CDR1 is MGHRA and CDR2 YSYEKL. The CDR3 bases are TGCGCCAGCGGGCCCGATTTAATTGCAACTAATGAAAAACTGTTTTTT. This codes for CASGPDLIATNEKLFF.

This clone was seen once. The rearrangement joins TRBV6-5 to TRBJ1-1; 7 bases agree with TRBD1. This CDR3 has 15 residues. V lost 5 bases and J lost 1; bases outside the gene matches: 7. Per the germline V gene, CDR1 is MNHEY and CDR2 is SVGAGI. CDR3 amino acids: CASSPWDRPNTEAFF. DNA of the CDR3: TGTGCCAGCAGTCCGTGGGACAGACCGAACACTGAAGCTTTCTTT.

This chain links TRBV4-2 with TRBJ2-3; TRBD2 agrees at 8 bases. V gave up 3 bases and J gave up 0 bases; unmatched junction bases: 8. The germline CDR1 and CDR2 sequences are LGHNA and YNFKEQ. The CDR3 spans 17 residues. The CDR3 DNA is TGTGCCAGCAGCCAGATCTTTAGCGGGGATAGCACAGATACGCAGTATTTT. Translated, it gives CASSQIFSGDSTDTQYF.

This chain uses TRBV3-1 (or the pseudogene TRBV3-2) with TRBJ1-2; no firm D call. V was cut by 4 bases and J by 4 bases, with 16 bases left in between. This CDR3 is 15 amino acids long. The germline V gene has CDR1 LGHDT and CDR2 YNNKEL (reference sequence). As DNA, the CDR3 is TGTGCCAGCAGCCTTAAGGCCTCAGGTGGCTATGGCTACACCTTC. Protein sequence: CASSLKASGGYGYTF.

The chain is built from TRBV13 and TRBJ2-2; D gene unclear. CDR3 size: 12 residues. Trimming removed 4 bases from V and 8 bases from J, with 8 bases in between. Looked up from germline, CDR1 is PRHDT and CDR2 is FYEKMQ (reference sequence). The CDR3 nucleotides are TGTGCCAGCAGCTGGCCGAAGGGGGAGCTGTTTTTT. Its translation: CASSWPKGELFF.

This chain connects TRBV29-1 to TRBJ1-1, with D hard to call. This CDR3 region has 13 residues. Germline V CDR1 and CDR2: SQVTM, ANQGSEA. V was clipped by 6 bases and J by 2 bases, with 13 bases between them. CDR3 bases: TGCAGCGTATCACAGAACTCAAACACTGAAGCTTTCTTT. Protein sequence: CSVSQNSNTEAFF. Variable domain in full (rest from reference TRBV29-1 and TRBJ1-1): SAVISQKPSRDICQRGTSLTIQCQVDSQVTMMFWYRQQPGQSLTLIATANQGSEATYESGFVIDKFPISRPNLTFSTLTVSNMSPEDSSIYLCSVSQNSNTEAFFGQGTRLTVV.

The V and J genes are TRBV9 and TRBJ1-2; 9 bases align to TRBD1. Germline-derived CDR1 and CDR2 are SGDLS and YYNGEE. With 4 bases clipped from V and 6 bases from J, the junction kept 7 bases outside the gene matches. There are 14 residues in the CDR3. The CDR3 DNA is TGTGCCAGCAGCCTTTCTCGACAGGGGGATGGCTACACCTTC. Residues: CASSLSRQGDGYTF.

This sequence joins TRBV18 and TRBJ1-6, with a possible D match to TRBD1 (6 bases). Trimming shortened V by 1 base and J by 7 bases, and 14 bases separated the two germline ends. The germline CDR1 and CDR2 sequences are KGHSH and LQKENI. The CDR3 has 16 residues. DNA for the CDR3: TGTGCCAGCTCACCACGGCAGGGGTTAGACAATTCACCCCTCCACTTT. Translated, it gives CASSPRQGLDNSPLHF.

This rearrangement joins TRBV2 to TRBJ1-6; no clear D. The length of the CDR3 is 17 residues. Germline lookup yields CDR1 SNHLY and CDR2 FYNNEI. V lost 10 bases and J lost 6, with 25 bases in between. CDR3 nucleotides: TGTGCCAATGGGAGGTCATCCGGCAGGCTAATTAATTCACCCCTCCACTTT. Amino acids: CANGRSSGRLINSPLHF.

The chain combines TRBV6-5 with TRBJ2-1; possibly TRBD2 for D (6 bases). The CDR3 consists of 15 residues. V was trimmed by 1 base and J by 7 bases, leaving 14 bases between them. Germline V CDR1 and CDR2: MNHEY, SVGAGI. In nucleotides, the CDR3 is TGTGCCAGCAGTTACTTTGTGCGGGATGGAAATGAGCAGTTCTTC. It encodes CASSYFVRDGNEQFF.

The chain has TRBV6-1 and TRBJ2-7; TRBD1 agrees at 9 bases. This CDR3 is built from 17 residues. J was trimmed by 2 bases and V by 2 bases; bases with no gene match: 10. CDR1 is MNHNS, CDR2 SASEGT, per germline. In DNA form, the CDR3 reads TGTGCCAGCAGTGAAATGGTAGGACAGGGGATCCCCTACGAGCAGTACTTC. This gives the protein CASSEMVGQGIPYEQYF.

Points on this clone: At one end, the junction sequence differs from germline, possibly due to a read error. This chain connects TRBV18 to TRBJ1-1, with D maybe TRBD1 (5 bases). The CDR3 is 17 amino acids. The germline gives CDR1 KGHSH, CDR2 LQKENI. The CDR3 DNA reads TGTGCCAGCTCGCCACGAGAAGGACAATCGGGTAACACTGAAGCTTTCTTT. It specifies CASSPREGQSGNTEAFF.

The chain uses TRBV28 and TRBJ1-5; 7 bases are shared with TRBD1. The CDR3 runs 15 residues. V shed 4 bases and J 6 bases; nucleotides not matched to a gene: 9. The germline V gene has CDR1 MDHEN and CDR2 SYDVKM. The CDR3 loop reads CASSSPRQGAQPQHF. The CDR3 nucleotides read TGTGCCAGCAGTTCACCCAGACAGGGAGCTCAGCCCCAGCATTTT.

This chain uses TRBV5-1 with TRBJ2-7, with a possible D match to TRBD1 (5 bases). The CDR3 has 14 amino acids. CDR1 and CDR2 from the germline V gene are SGHRS and YFSETQ. V was pared by 4 bases and J by 1 base, with 12 bases between. In nucleotides, the CDR3 is TGCGCCAGCAGCGACGGACGGACATCCTACGAGCAGTACTTC. It translates to CASSDGRTSYEQYF.

The chain recombines TRBV5-1 with TRBJ1-6; no firm D call. The CDR3 is made up of 15 amino acids. The germline V gene encodes CDR1 SGHRS and CDR2 YFSETQ. V was pared by 3 bases and J by 3 bases, with 10 bases between. The DNA of the CDR3 is TGCGCCAGCAGCTCGGGAACAGTCTATAATTCACCCCTCCACTTT. Its translation: CASSSGTVYNSPLHF.

The chain combines TRBV11-2 with TRBJ2-3; D is ambiguous. This CDR3 has 13 amino acids. Trimming stripped 4 bases from V and 3 bases from J, with 8 bases between. Germline V gene data show CDR1 as SGHAT and CDR2 as FQNNGV. DNA for the CDR3: TGTGCCAGCAGCTGGGCTCCTACAGATACGCAGTATTTT. Translated, it gives CASSWAPTDTQYF.

The gene calls are TRBV7-9 and TRBJ2-1, with D perhaps matching TRBD2 (6 bases). CDR1 and CDR2 (germline): SEHNR, FQNEAQ (reference sequence). The germline V and J ends were trimmed by 4 bases and 0 bases, with 13 bases remaining between them. The CDR3 contains 16 residues. The CDR3 reads CASSSTDGSSYNEQFF. CDR3 DNA sequence: TGTGCCAGCAGCTCGACGGACGGGAGCTCCTACAATGAGCAGTTCTTC.

The chain is built from TRBV2 and TRBJ2-5, with 9 bases that match TRBD1. The CDR3 is 13 amino acids. V was clipped by 8 bases and J by 10 bases; unmatched bases: 11. Per the germline V gene, CDR1 is SNHLY and CDR2 is FYNNEI. The CDR3 DNA reads TGTGCCAGCGTATCCGGACAGGGGTTGAGCCAGTACTTC. As protein: CASVSGQGLSQYF.

This clone was detected once. The chain is built from TRBV9 and TRBJ1-3; D gene unclear. This CDR3 region has 15 residues. Germline CDR1 SGDLS, CDR2 YYNGEE. The V and J ends lost 0 bases and 4 bases respectively, with 11 bases between them. The CDR3: CASSVAGLSGNTIYF. The CDR3 region has the DNA TGTGCCAGCAGCGTAGCAGGTCTCTCAGGAAACACCATATATTTT.

The chain joins TRBV6-5 to TRBJ1-2; TRBD1 agrees at 10 bases. Germline V gives CDR1 MNHEY, CDR2 SVGAGI. The CDR3 covers 13 residues. V was clipped by 7 bases and J by 7 bases; unmatched bases: 6. Here the CDR3 DNA reads TGTGCCAGCACCGACAGGGGGCAAAGTGGCTACACCTTC. This sequence encodes CASTDRGQSGYTF.

This clone was observed a single time. This rearrangement joins TRBV14 to TRBJ1-2; 7 bases match TRBD1. J was trimmed by 4 bases and V by 1 base; bases with no gene match: 6. CDR1 is SGHDN and CDR2 is FVKESK in the germline V gene. The CDR3 contains 15 residues. DNA for the CDR3: TGTGCCAGCAGCCAAGTTACAGGGGTCATCTATGGCTACACCTTC. Amino acid sequence: CASSQVTGVIYGYTF.

V usage is TRBV30 and J usage is TRBJ1-5; D gene ambiguous. The length of the CDR3 is 11 residues. Trimming took 1 base from V and 9 from J, leaving 7 bases between them. The germline V gene encodes CDR1 GTSNPN and CDR2 SVGIG (reference sequence). The CDR3 spells CAWSAGGPQHF. For the CDR3, the DNA is TGTGCCTGGAGTGCAGGTGGGCCCCAGCATTTT.

The genes are TRBV11-2 and TRBJ1-5; unclear D gene. This CDR3 contains 14 residues. Germline CDR1 reads SGHAT; CDR2 reads FQNNGV. V was cut by 0 bases and J by 8 bases, with 11 bases left in between. CDR3 nucleotide sequence: TGTGCCAGCAGCTTAGAGGCAGGAGGTAAGCCCCAGCATTTT. Amino acids: CASSLEAGGKPQHF.

This clone occurred many times. J is TRBJ1-5 and V is TRBV7-2; the D is unclear. V shed 5 bases and J shed 6 bases, with 11 bases lying between them. The CDR3 consists of 13 residues. Germline V CDR1 and CDR2: SGHTA, FQGNSA. This chain's CDR3 is CASSNYGTQPQHF. The CDR3 DNA is TGTGCCAGCAGCAATTATGGCACTCAGCCCCAGCATTTT.

V usage is TRBV29-1 and J usage is TRBJ1-2; D may be TRBD1 (5 bases). The germline V gene has CDR1 SQVTM and CDR2 ANQGSEA. The ends were cut back, 3 bases at V and 4 bases at J, with 15 bases in the middle. This CDR3 has 14 residues. Here the CDR3 reads CSVELRDSVYGYTF. The CDR3 bases are TGCAGCGTTGAGTTACGGGACTCCGTCTATGGCTACACCTTC.